Listed below are T cell receptor beta chains from one sample, sequenced in a study of identical twins. TCRdb independently ran MiXCR on the 5' RACE reads; one entry per CDR3 protein. The data hold roughly 500,000 distinct CDR3 sequences, with approximately 22% observed a single time. These same data were also listed under a study on T cells expressing NK-cell markers.

The specimen sequenced was CD4+ T cells sorted from blood. These receptors were taken from a woman aged 18-30 years in good health. The conserved cysteine and the conserved F or W are not part of the CDR3 here. D genes are given only for firm matches.

cdr3_aa	j_call	v_call	d_call
ASSLGPRNYEQY	TRBJ2-7	TRBV4-2	NA
ASRNRDSAYEQY	TRBJ2-7	TRBV6-1	TRBD1
ASSLGLVPYEQY	TRBJ2-7	TRBV5-6	NA
SVSRSGGGYT	TRBJ1-2	TRBV29-1	NA
ASSGQQETQY	TRBJ2-5	TRBV5-1	NA
ASNSITGELF	TRBJ2-2	TRBV21-1	NA
SARDLQAGGYPDNEQF	TRBJ2-1	TRBV20-1	TRBD2
ASSPGTVSTDTQY	TRBJ2-3	TRBV5-1	NA
ASSFGLLAGYTGELF	TRBJ2-2	TRBV12-3/TRBV12-4	TRBD2
SANRGHVTDTQY	TRBJ2-3	TRBV20-1	TRBD1
SAPGLNSDTQY	TRBJ2-3	TRBV20-1	NA
SAYKTVGHEQY	TRBJ2-7	TRBV20-1	NA
AISSDRDDQPQH	TRBJ1-5	TRBV10-3	TRBD1
ASSFLAGIPGELF	TRBJ2-2	TRBV12-3/TRBV12-4	TRBD2
SANSGGASYEQY	TRBJ2-7	TRBV20-1	TRBD2
ASSQGPPIQY	TRBJ2-4	TRBV5-6	NA
AISALDAYRGINGETQY	TRBJ2-5	TRBV10-3	TRBD1
ASSLNWRSEQY	TRBJ2-7	TRBV5-1	NA
SARGHETQY	TRBJ2-5	TRBV20-1	NA
ASSPTFRVYNEQF	TRBJ2-1	TRBV7-2	NA
AISEPRTANTGELF	TRBJ2-2	TRBV10-3	NA
ASSLDLGGTEAF	TRBJ1-1	TRBV5-1	NA
SVVGGPGANVLT	TRBJ2-6	TRBV29-1	NA
ASSYQGEGYT	TRBJ1-2	TRBV6-6	NA
ASSLIHEQF	TRBJ2-1	TRBV7-2	NA
ARSRGGISGELF	TRBJ2-2	TRBV2	TRBD2
SARQGETQY	TRBJ2-5	TRBV20-1	NA
ASSSRLAGQNEQF	TRBJ2-1	TRBV7-2	TRBD2
ASRRGSETQY	TRBJ2-5	TRBV6-5	TRBD2